Below are 7 T cell receptor beta chains sequenced from a single sample in a study of molecular identifiers for immune sequencing clone quantification. TCRdb re-called the PCR reads with MiXCR, one entry per CDR3 protein. Counted here are under 650,000 distinct CDR3 sequences, approximately 20% occurring once; the ten biggest clones make up roughly 0.85%. The sequenced sample was naive CD8+ T cells from blood, with Jurkat cell RNA spiked in. The subset: FACS-sorted CD8+CD4-CCR7+CD45RA+ naive T cells. The receptors shown here come from a human donor in good health. Some libraries in this study had Jurkat cell RNA spiked in.

J is TRBJ1-6 and V is TRBV3-1; no reliable D call. CDR1 and CDR2 (germline): LGHDT, YNNKEL (reference sequence). The CDR3 totals 15 residues. V dropped 0 bases and J dropped 10 bases, with 13 bases sitting between them. The DNA for the CDR3 is TGTGCCAGCAGCCAAGATCTGGGCCTAAAGTCACCCCTCCACTTT. It translates to CASSQDLGLKSPLHF.

This clonotype was seen only a few times. This chain links TRBV4-1 with TRBJ1-6; the D gene is possibly TRBD1 (6 bases). The CDR3 contains 16 residues. V was clipped by 5 bases and J by 3 bases, with 14 bases between them. Germline loops: CDR1 MGHRA, CDR2 YSYEKL. The CDR3 sequence: CASSDGGGLYNSPLHF. CDR3 nucleotides: TGCGCCAGCAGCGATGGGGGGGGCCTCTATAATTCACCCCTCCACTTT.

About this clonotype itself: Since a much larger clone is just one base distant, this may be a read error. V is TRBV6-5 and J is TRBJ1-5; 7 bases fit TRBD1. Germline V CDR1 and CDR2: MNHEY, SVGAGI. The length of the CDR3 is 15 residues. The CDR3 sequence is CAGSYRARGDQPQHF. The CDR3 DNA sequence: TGTGCCGGCAGTTACCGGGCCAGGGGGGATCAGCCCCAGCATTTT.

Details on this clonotype: This could be a read error, since a much larger clone is one nucleotide away. V and J are TRBV19 and TRBJ1-5, with D uncertain. Germline loops: CDR1 LNHDA, CDR2 SQIVND (reference sequence). CDR3 length equals 13 residues. With 10 bases removed from V and 6 bases from J, the gap between germline ends came to 16 bases. The CDR3 DNA is TGTGCCACCAGAGGAGAGGTCGGTCAGCCCCAGCATTTT. Its translation is CATRGEVGQPQHF. The full variable domain, with the rest looked up from reference TRBV19 and TRBJ1-5, is DGGITQSPKYLFRKEGQNVTLSCEQNLNHDAMYWYRQDPGQGLRLIYYSQIVNDFQKGDIAEGYSVSREKKESFPLTVTSAQKNPTAFYLCATRGEVGQPQHFGDGTRLSIL.

V gene TRBV6-1 combines with J gene TRBJ2-2; TRBD2 agrees at 11 bases. Trimming took 5 bases from V and 3 from J; bases not matched to a gene: 8. Germline CDR1 is MNHNS and CDR2 is SASEGT. This CDR3 has 17 amino acids. In DNA form, the CDR3 reads TGTGCCAGCAGTAACTACCCACTAGCGGGAGACACCGGGGAGCTGTTTTTT. This codes for CASSNYPLAGDTGELFF.

With respect to this clonotype: A much more abundant neighbour one base away suggests this may be a read error. The rearrangement uses TRBV3-1 and TRBJ2-5; D possibly uses TRBD1 or TRBD2 (5 bases each). The CDR3 sequence is 14 residues long. V gave up 8 bases and J gave up 1 base, with 14 bases separating them. Germline values: CDR1 LGHDT, CDR2 YNNKEL (reference sequence). CDR3 sequence: CASGSGRFQETQYF. The DNA of the CDR3 is TGTGCCAGCGGCTCGGGACGGTTCCAAGAGACCCAGTACTTC.

In its sample, this clonotype was seen many times. The chain combines TRBV19 with TRBJ1-5, with TRBD1 identical over 9 bases. CDR1 is LNHDA, CDR2 SQIVND, per germline (reference sequence). V shed 9 bases, J shed 1 base, and the junction held 7 bases outside the gene matches. The CDR3 has 15 amino acids. The CDR3 loop is CASSSGQGSNQPQHF. In nucleotides, the CDR3 is TGTGCCAGCAGCTCGGGACAGGGAAGCAATCAGCCCCAGCATTTT.